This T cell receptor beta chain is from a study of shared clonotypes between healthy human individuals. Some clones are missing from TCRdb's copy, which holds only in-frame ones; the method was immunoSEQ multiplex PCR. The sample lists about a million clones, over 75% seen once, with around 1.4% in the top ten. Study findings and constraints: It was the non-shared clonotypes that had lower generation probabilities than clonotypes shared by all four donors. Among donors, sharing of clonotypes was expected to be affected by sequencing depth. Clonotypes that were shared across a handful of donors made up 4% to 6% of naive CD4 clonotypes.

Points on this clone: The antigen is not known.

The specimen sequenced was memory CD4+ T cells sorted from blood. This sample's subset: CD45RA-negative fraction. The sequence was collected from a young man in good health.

Here the CDR3 DNA reads TGCGCCAGCAGCTTTTACGGTCCCGGGACAGGAATGCAAGCTTTCTTT. Translating gives CASSFYGPGTGMQAFF. The rearrangement uses TRBV5-1 and TRBJ1-1; 8 bases agree with TRBD1. From germline, CDR1 is SGHRS and CDR2 YFSETQ. With V trimmed by 2 bases and J by 9 bases, 15 bases remained unmatched. The CDR3 is 16 residues long.